The rows below give T cell receptor beta chains drawn from one sample of a study of neurological immune-mediated disorders. TCRdb ran MiXCR on the 5' RACE reads and lists one entry per CDR3 protein. The table has about 45,000 distinct CDR3 sequences, about 13% seen once. Source material: PBMCs. These receptors came from a man younger than 40 in good health. The CDR3 runs from the conserved cysteine through the conserved F or W. A D gene is named only where the DNA matches it firmly. The size field is filled for only some rows; it gives once, few, many or a size class.

abundance,v_gene,d_gene,j_gene,CDR3aa,CDR3nt
many,TRBV6-2/TRBV6-3,TRBD1,TRBJ2-3,CASSFIQGARTDTQYF,TGTGCCAGCAGTTTTATACAGGGGGCGCGCACAGATACGCAGTATTTT
many,TRBV20-1,.,TRBJ2-5,CSAYSAPGSRRGRETQYF,TGCAGTGCTTACTCCGCTCCGGGATCCCGACGGGGGAGGGAGACCCAGTACTTC
many,TRBV20-1,TRBD1,TRBJ1-2,CSADRQGSNYGYTF,TGCAGTGCTGACCGACAGGGATCCAACTATGGCTACACCTTC
many,TRBV5-1,TRBD1,TRBJ1-1,CASSSLTGGLSEAFF,TGCGCCAGCAGCTCCCTGACAGGGGGGCTCTCTGAAGCTTTCTTT
many,TRBV7-2,TRBD2,TRBJ2-1,CASSFAGTSLGNEQFF,TGTGCCAGCAGCTTCGCCGGGACTAGTTTGGGTAATGAGCAGTTCTTC
many,TRBV7-6,TRBD2,TRBJ2-1,CASSLLAGQDNEQFF,TGTGCCAGCAGCTTACTAGCGGGACAAGACAATGAGCAGTTCTTC
many,TRBV28,.,TRBJ1-3,CASSPRSGSGNTIYF,TGTGCCAGCAGTCCCAGATCGGGCTCTGGAAACACCATATATTTT
many,TRBV5-1,TRBD1,TRBJ2-5,CASRTGTGANQYQETQYF,TGCGCCAGCAGAACCGGGACAGGGGCGAACCAGTACCAAGAGACCCAGTACTTC
many,TRBV4-1,.,TRBJ1-5,CASSQGGVEQPQHF,TGCGCCAGCAGCCAGGGCGGGGTGGAACAGCCCCAGCATTTT
many,TRBV5-1,.,TRBJ2-7,CASSPLSYEQYF,TGCGCCAGCAGCCCTCTTTCCTACGAGCAGTACTTC
many,TRBV25-1,.,TRBJ2-3,CASSEFPLSDTQYF,TGTGCCAGCAGTGAGTTCCCTTTATCAGATACGCAGTATTTT
many,TRBV9,TRBD1,TRBJ2-5,CASSARTGGIETQYF,TGTGCCAGCAGCGCCAGGACAGGGGGCATAGAGACCCAGTACTTC
many,TRBV7-9,.,TRBJ2-7,CASSFTKYEQYF,TGTGCCAGCAGCTTTACAAAGTACGAGCAGTACTTC
.,TRBV7-2,.,TRBJ2-7,CASSLGVSYEQYF,TGTGCCAGCAGCTTAGGGGTCTCCTACGAGCAGTACTTC
many,TRBV7-8,.,TRBJ2-7,CASSTQMEGEQYF,TGTGCCAGCAGCACCCAGATGGAGGGCGAGCAGTACTTC
.,TRBV28,.,TRBJ2-1,CASLGPYNEQFF,TGTGCCAGCCTTGGACCCTACAATGAGCAGTTCTTC
many,TRBV20-1,.,TRBJ2-1,CSARDRTGSYNEQFF,TGCAGTGCTAGAGATAGGACGGGGTCCTACAATGAGCAGTTCTTC
many,TRBV5-1,.,TRBJ2-1,CASSLETGDYNEQFF,TGCGCCAGCAGCTTGGAGACAGGCGATTACAATGAGCAGTTCTTC
.,TRBV15,.,TRBJ1-5,CATSSKSRIGQPQHF,TGTGCCACCAGCTCAAAAAGCCGGATCGGACAGCCCCAGCATTTT
many,TRBV5-1,.,TRBJ2-5,CASSLTGSQETQYF,TGCGCCAGCAGCTTGACGGGGAGCCAAGAGACCCAGTACTTC
many,TRBV7-6,TRBD2,TRBJ2-2,CASSLVTSGLLGELFF,TGTGCCAGCAGCTTAGTGACTAGCGGACTCCTCGGGGAGCTGTTTTTT
many,TRBV6-4,TRBD2,TRBJ2-5,CASSEGTGGGETQYF,TGTGCCAGCAGTGAAGGAACGGGAGGAGGAGAGACCCAGTACTTC
.,TRBV11-1,.,TRBJ1-6,CVSSLRAGGSSYNSPLHF,TGTGTCAGCAGCTTAAGAGCCGGAGGAAGCTCCTATAACTCACCCCTCCACTTT
many,TRBV29-1,.,TRBJ2-4,CSVGVPQVAKNIQYF,TGCAGCGTTGGGGTACCTCAGGTAGCCAAAAACATTCAGTACTTC
many,TRBV12-3/TRBV12-4,.,TRBJ2-1,CASSPNRDPTSRQFF,TGTGCCAGCAGCCCCAACCGGGACCCCACCTCTCGGCAGTTCTTC
many,TRBV10-3,.,TRBJ2-7,CATKTDGDYEQYF,TGTGCCACCAAGACCGACGGTGACTACGAGCAGTACTTC
.,TRBV29-1,.,TRBJ2-7,CSVAERGYEQYF,TGCAGCGTTGCGGAGAGGGGTTACGAGCAGTACTTC
many,TRBV5-1,TRBD2,TRBJ2-1,CASSPRGAGGPYNEQFF,TGCGCCAGCAGCCCGCGGGGGGCGGGAGGTCCCTACAATGAGCAGTTCTTC
many,TRBV6-6,TRBD1,TRBJ1-4,CASSSTPGTGDDEKLFF,TGTGCCAGCAGCTCAACTCCCGGGACAGGGGATGATGAAAAACTGTTTTTT
once,TRBV15,TRBD1,TRBJ2-7,CATSRRDRGLSYEQYF,TGTGCCACCAGCAGACGGGACAGGGGGCTATCCTACGAGCAGTACTTC
.,TRBV5-1,.,TRBJ2-1,CASSFRRDFYNEQFF,TGCGCCAGCAGCTTCCGACGGGACTTCTACAATGAGCAGTTCTTC
.,TRBV10-2,.,TRBJ2-2,CASKTDTGELFF,TGCGCCAGCAAGACGGACACCGGGGAGCTGTTTTTT
many,TRBV20-1,TRBD1,TRBJ1-1,CSAPGTGGFVTEAFF,TGCAGTGCTCCTGGGACAGGGGGTTTTGTAACTGAAGCTTTCTTT
many,TRBV9,.,TRBJ1-6,CASSDSLGPLMYSPLHF,TGTGCCAGCAGCGACTCCTTGGGCCCGTTAATGTATTCACCCCTCCACTTT
few,TRBV29-1,.,TRBJ2-2,CSAIRGPANTGELFF,TGCAGCGCAATACGCGGGCCCGCGAACACCGGGGAGCTGTTTTTT